The source of this T cell receptor beta chain is a study of T cells in Graves' hyperthyroidism and ophthalmopathy (dated by TCRdb to between 2018 and 2021). Background on the whole study: Peripheral blood was sampled at the time of initial diagnosis, prior to any treatment. Prospective prediction of ophthalmopathy was tested in an independent validation cohort of about 19 hyperthyroidism patients and 17 patients who later progressed to ophthalmopathy. In addition, the study compared T-cell repertoires in thyroid tissue and in blood from five to seven Graves' hyperthyroidism patients. Following sampling, methimazole starting at 30 mg daily was given to hyperthyroidism patients, and high-dose intravenous methylprednisolone was given to ophthalmopathy patients. The paper describes TCR Vbeta CDR3 sequencing of around 130 peripheral blood samples, made up of about 40 ophthalmopathy patients, around 73 hyperthyroidism patients and roughly 17 progressor patients. For training and testing, the 80 to 100 patients in the discovery cohort were randomly divided in a 7:3 ratio. A discovery cohort of roughly 96 patients, 43 with Graves' ophthalmopathy and 55 to 60 with stable Graves' hyperthyroidism, was used to find distinguishing TCR V-J signatures. Study-wide findings and limitations: In validation, the model predicted progression to ophthalmopathy a median of roughly six months before onset, with approximately 68% sensitivity and 72.22% specificity. Most expanded thyroid clonotypes (frequency above 0.001) were also detected in blood, a finding suggesting that blood repertoires may reflect thyroid immune responses. No statistical method was used to fix the sample size in advance, and group allocation was not hidden from the investigators. A model built on a 13 V-J signature distinguished ophthalmopathy from stable hyperthyroidism, reaching 87.88% sensitivity and about 81% specificity in cross-validation and 80%/75% in testing.

TCR beta CDR3 regions were amplified from RNA transcripts. The TCR CDR3 was subjected to a first round of RT-PCR using the HTBI primer set and the Qiagen OneStep RT-PCR kit. The libraries were constructed in a second round of multiplex PCR and then size-selected and purified. The libraries were sequenced on an Illumina HiSeq2000 using paired-end 100 bp reads. As for how the authors treated the data: SOAPnuke was used to process the raw data, throwing out any read that contained adapters or uncalled bases, had a mean Phred below 15, or lacked an exact constant-primer or identifier match. High-quality paired reads were merged with COPE v1.2.5, and unique nucleotide sequences were defined as clonotypes. Clonotypes were aligned to IMGT TRBV, TRBD and TRBJ reference segments using MiTCR v1.1. The analysis included only V-J combinations with a frequency above 0.0001, which together covered more than 98% of the repertoires. A TCS score was defined as the ratio of F50 (clonal expansion) to E x V (chaos), with BLOSUM62-based TCRdist applied between CDR3 peptides within each V-J. Welch's t-statistics and random forest reduced fewer than 550 V-J features to 10 to 15, which were used in a naive Bayes classifier (R e1071). TCRdb trimmed the raw reads at Q25, called clones with MiXCR and kept productive beta chains. Identical CDR3 proteins give one entry, which carries the most common genes and DNA. The V and J calls and clone size are TCRdb's, not the authors'. The table for this sample lists roughly 300,000 distinct CDR3 sequences; around a sixth of them were counted only once. Jointly, the top ten make up roughly 49% of the sample.

Of note for this clonotype: Its antigen is not yet known. One base away there is no much larger clone; base qualities are not given.

From its cysteine to its phenylalanine, the CDR3 spans 14 amino acids. Only the CDR3 region is kept as DNA, spanning 42 bases read in frame from base 1. In the germline V gene, CDR1 corresponds to SGHRS and CDR2 to YFSETQ. The trim is 4 bases for V and 0 bases for J, with a gap of 10 bases between the germline ends. Stable Graves' hyperthyroidism was defined as the absence of progression to ophthalmopathy over 18 months of follow-up. Hyperthyroidism patients were newly diagnosed, had a disease duration of under 2 months, and were aged 18 to 65 years. Patients with uncontrolled infections, other autoimmune diseases, pregnancy or lactation were excluded. Diagnoses were based on clinical symptoms, serum thyroxine and TRAb, thyroid ultrasound and orbital computed tomography. PBMCs were isolated from 7.5 to 10 ml of fresh peripheral blood by Ficoll-Paque density gradient centrifugation. Total RNA was extracted with Trizol reagent, and quality was checked on an Agilent 2100 Bioanalyzer.

Material: blood. Rearrangement joined TRBV5-1 to TRBJ2-5, and perhaps TRBD2 as D gene, on 6 matching bases. The source of this sequence is a woman aged 50 to 60 with Graves' hyperthyroidism. The CDR3 reads CASSTGGYQETQYF. The nucleotide sequence is TGCGCCAGCAGCACCGGAGGGTACCAAGAGACCCAGTACTTC.